The 28 T cell receptor beta chains in this list originate from one sample, sequenced in a study of beta chain features in type 1 diabetes. Study-wide results and limits: The study found moderately but significantly shorter TCRB CDR3s in all four CD4+ subsets of Type 1 diabetes patients.

The antigens these receptors bind are not known. Every isolated RNA sample was fully reverse transcribed, so sequencing captured expressed TCRB transcripts. Some clones are missing from TCRdb's copy, which holds only in-frame ones; the method was immunoSEQ multiplex PCR. The table lists some 240,000 clones, roughly 16% of them singletons. Source material: naive CD4+ T cells from blood. The source is a man aged 30-40 years with type 1 diabetes.

The V call is TRBV29-1, the J call TRBJ2-2, with 10 nucleotides matching TRBD2. V lost 5 bases and J lost 2; bases outside the gene matches: 2. Germline CDR1 reads SQVTM; CDR2 reads ANQGSEA. The CDR3 runs 14 residues. The DNA for the CDR3 is TGCAGCGTTAGGACTAGCGGTAACACCGGGGAGCTGTTTTTT. The encoded protein is CSVRTSGNTGELFF.

The sample holds a few counts of this clone. The V gene is TRBV15, the J gene TRBJ2-7, with D uncertain. The V end was cut by 0 bases, the J end by 2 bases, with 8 bases between. CDR1 and CDR2 (germline): LNHNV, YYDKDF (reference sequence). CDR3 length equals 14 residues. In DNA form, the CDR3 reads TGTGCCACCAGCAGAGATCTGGGCCCCTACGAGCAGTACTTC. Translation gives CATSRDLGPYEQYF.

This clone was observed a handful of times. This sequence joins TRBV7-2 and TRBJ1-4, with TRBD1 as a possible D gene (5 bases). The CDR3 is made up of 12 amino acids. V dropped 3 bases and J dropped 7 bases, with 6 bases sitting between them. Looked up from germline, CDR1 is SGHTA and CDR2 is FQGNSA. The CDR3 DNA reads as TGTGCCAGCAGCTTTACAGGTGAAAAACTGTTTTTT. The encoded protein is CASSFTGEKLFF.

This clone has more than one count but fewer than ten. The gene calls are TRBV4-2 and TRBJ1-5, with D perhaps TRBD1 (6 bases). CDR3 length equals 15 residues. In germline, CDR1 is LGHNA, CDR2 YNFKEQ. The germline V and J ends were trimmed by 2 bases and 5 bases, with 13 bases remaining between them. This CDR3 reads CASSQIVAGDQPQHF. CDR3 coding DNA: TGTGCCAGCAGCCAAATCGTAGCAGGGGATCAGCCCCAGCATTTT.

CDR3 sequence (DNA): TGTGCCAGCAGTGACGACAGGCTTTTTGGGACTGAAGCTTTCTTT. This encodes CASSDDRLFGTEAFF. This chain links TRBV2 with TRBJ1-1; D might be TRBD1 (6 bases). Germline assignment: CDR1 SNHLY and CDR2 FYNNEI. This CDR3 has 15 residues. V was trimmed by 3 bases and J by 5 bases, leaving 16 bases between them.

This clone turned up a few times. The chain combines TRBV4-1 with TRBJ2-1; D might be TRBD1 (6 bases). This CDR3 is built from 19 residues. CDR1 is MGHRA and CDR2 is YSYEKL in the germline V gene. Trimming stripped 1 base from V and 0 bases from J, with 19 bases between. In DNA, the CDR3 is TGCGCCAGCAGCCAAGGACTGAAAGGGGGTCCCCTCTCCTACAATGAGCAGTTCTTC. It encodes CASSQGLKGGPLSYNEQFF.

This sequence joins TRBV29-1 and TRBJ2-5, with a possible D match to TRBD2 (5 bases). The CDR3 contains 14 residues. Trimming left V 1 base short and J 4 bases short, with 13 bases between. Germline V lookup: CDR1 SQVTM, CDR2 ANQGSEA. The CDR3 bases are TGCAGCGTTGAAGCCCTCCGGGGTGGAGAGACCCAGTACTTC. Protein: CSVEALRGGETQYF.

This clone was seen only a few times. The J gene is TRBJ2-1, the V gene TRBV10-2; TRBD2 matches at 7 bases. CDR1 is WSHSY and CDR2 is SAAADI in the germline V gene. CDR3 length: 15 amino acids. J was trimmed by 9 bases and V by 5 bases; bases with no gene match: 13. CDR3: CASSRTSYPGGEQFF. The CDR3 nucleotides are TGCGCCAGCAGTAGGACTAGTTACCCTGGGGGTGAGCAGTTCTTC.

Comment on this clone: This same CDR3 is encoded by further DNA sequences in the sample. V is TRBV29-1 and J is TRBJ2-1; D remains unclear. Germline-derived CDR1 and CDR2 are SQVTM and ANQGSEA. Trimming removed 5 bases from V and 2 bases from J, with 4 bases in between. This CDR3 has 11 residues. CDR3 amino acids: CSVRPYNEQFF. CDR3 DNA sequence: TGCAGCGTTAGGCCCTACAATGAGCAGTTCTTC.

The chain has TRBV4-2 and TRBJ2-3; TRBD1 is a possible D gene (5 bases). This CDR3 contains 14 residues. Germline V gene lookup returns CDR1 LGHNA and CDR2 YNFKEQ. Trimming cost V 1 base and J 8 bases, with 13 bases left between them. The CDR3 DNA reads TGTGCCAGCAGCCAAGCCGTTACAGGACCTACGCAGTATTTT. Encoded protein: CASSQAVTGPTQYF.

This clone was recorded a few times. V usage is TRBV4-1 and J usage is TRBJ2-1; D remains ambiguous. The CDR3 spans 17 residues. The V gene's germline CDR1 is MGHRA and CDR2 YSYEKL. The V end lost 0 bases, the J end lost 0 bases, and 12 bases lay between the germline ends. The CDR3, as DNA: TGCGCCAGCAGCCAAGATCCCAGCGAGAACTCCTACAATGAGCAGTTCTTC. Translation: CASSQDPSENSYNEQFF.

The sample holds a few counts of this clone. The chain has TRBV14 and TRBJ2-5; D unresolved. Trimming cost V 4 bases and J 5 bases, with 17 bases left between them. The CDR3 has 15 amino acids. The V gene's germline CDR1 is SGHDN and CDR2 FVKESK. CDR3: CASSPRRVRDETQYF. The CDR3 coding sequence is TGTGCCAGCAGCCCCCGTCGAGTGAGAGATGAGACCCAGTACTTC.

On this clone: Within the sample, other DNA sequences also encode this same CDR3. The chain carries TRBV29-1 and TRBJ1-5; the match to TRBD1 covers 11 bases. The V and J ends lost 6 bases and 5 bases, in that order; junction bases with no gene match: 3. CDR3 length: 13 residues. The germline V gene has CDR1 SQVTM and CDR2 ANQGSEA. CDR3 DNA: TGCAGCGTAGGACAGGGGGCATATCAGCCCCAGCATTTT. Amino acids: CSVGQGAYQPQHF. The full variable domain, with the rest looked up from reference TRBV29-1 and TRBJ1-5, is SAVISQKPSRDICQRGTSLTIQCQVDSQVTMMFWYRQQPGQSLTLIATANQGSEATYESGFVIDKFPISRPNLTFSTLTVSNMSPEDSSIYLCSVGQGAYQPQHFGDGTRLSIL.

In this sample, this clone turned up a few times. The chain has TRBV29-1 and TRBJ2-3; 13 bases are a match to TRBD2. Germline V gene sequence: CDR1 SQVTM, CDR2 ANQGSEA. The ends lost 6 bases at V and 5 bases at J; junction bases unmatched: 5. This CDR3 has 14 residues. This CDR3 reads CSVGLAGVRDTQYF. The CDR3 region has the DNA TGCAGCGTAGGACTAGCGGGAGTACGAGATACGCAGTATTTT.

This clone has only a few counts. The CDR3 protein is CASSSRTSGRGTQYF. CDR3 in DNA: TGTGCCAGCAGTTCCCGGACTAGCGGGAGGGGTACGCAGTATTTT. The rearrangement uses TRBV27 and TRBJ2-3, with 15 bases that match TRBD2. The CDR3 totals 15 residues. Germline CDR1 and CDR2: MNHEY and SMNVEV (reference sequence). After removal of 4 bases from V and 8 bases from J, the junction contained 4 bases not matched to a gene.

The chain couples TRBV5-1 to TRBJ1-4; D is unclear. Trimming left V 0 bases short and J 7 bases short, with 4 bases between. Germline loops: CDR1 SGHRS, CDR2 YFSETQ. The CDR3 is made up of 12 amino acids. CDR3 protein: CASSLAGEKLFF. CDR3 DNA sequence: TGCGCCAGCAGCTTGGCCGGTGAAAAACTGTTTTTT. The whole variable domain, remainder taken from reference TRBV5-1 and TRBJ1-4, is KAGVTQTPRYLIKTRGQQVTLSCSPISGHRSVSWYQQTPGQGLQFLFEYFSETQRNKGNFPGRFSGRQFSNSRSEMNVSTLELGDSALYLCASSLAGEKLFFGSGTQLSVL.

The chain joins TRBV9 to TRBJ2-5; no reliable D call. Trimming shortened V by 0 bases and J by 1 base, and 7 bases separated the two germline ends. The CDR3 contains 14 residues. In germline, CDR1 is SGDLS, CDR2 YYNGEE. The CDR3 sequence is CASSVGDPQETQYF. The CDR3 bases are TGTGCCAGCAGCGTAGGGGATCCCCAAGAGACCCAGTACTTC.

For the CDR3, the DNA is TGTGCCAGCGACAGGGAGGGCATTCAGTACTTC. Amino acid sequence: CASDREGIQYF. The rearrangement joins TRBV7-9 to TRBJ2-4, with D perhaps TRBD1 or TRBD2 (7 bases each). With 8 bases removed from V and 9 bases from J, the gap between germline ends came to 11 bases. The CDR3 consists of 11 residues. CDR1 is SEHNR, CDR2 FQNEAQ, per germline (reference sequence).

This clone has only a few counts. The gene calls are TRBV7-2 and TRBJ2-1, with 7 bases aligning to TRBD2. This CDR3 spans 15 amino acids. Germline lookup yields CDR1 SGHTA and CDR2 FQGNSA. Trimming at V came to 1 base and at J to 3 bases, leaving 3 bases not matched to a gene. DNA of the CDR3: TGTGCCAGCAGCTTAGTGACTAGCTACTACAATGAGCAGTTCTTC. Amino acids: CASSLVTSYYNEQFF.

This chain joins TRBV7-9 and TRBJ2-4, with D uncertain. The germline CDR1 and CDR2 sequences are SEHNR and FQNEAQ (reference sequence). The V gene lost 1 base and the J gene lost 1 base, with 11 bases spanning the gap. This CDR3 has 16 residues. The CDR3 reads CASSLGFPGAKNIQYF. The CDR3 DNA is TGTGCCAGCAGCTTAGGATTTCCGGGCGCCAAAAACATTCAGTACTTC.

The rearrangement links TRBV29-1 to TRBJ2-2; 9 positions match TRBD2. Germline V lookup: CDR1 SQVTM, CDR2 ANQGSEA. V lost 4 bases to trimming and J lost 4 bases; unmatched junction nucleotides: 10. CDR3 length equals 16 residues. The CDR3 region has the DNA TGCAGCGTTGGACCGACTAGCGGAGCCCTCACCGGGGAGCTGTTTTTT. Residues: CSVGPTSGALTGELFF.

The gene calls are TRBV30 and TRBJ2-5, with D uncertain. Germline-derived CDR1 and CDR2 are GTSNPN and SVGIG (reference sequence). This CDR3 has 15 amino acids. Trimming took off 0 bases at V and 5 bases at J, with 16 bases between the two ends. CDR3 in amino acids: CAWSVGAWPAETQYF. CDR3 in DNA: TGTGCCTGGAGTGTTGGCGCCTGGCCCGCCGAGACCCAGTACTTC.

This clone has more than one count but fewer than ten. The chain links TRBV30 to TRBJ1-2; tentative D call: TRBD1 (5 bases). The CDR3 length is 13 residues. Germline V gives CDR1 GTSNPN, CDR2 SVGIG (reference sequence). V was trimmed by 0 bases and J by 5 bases, leaving 10 bases between them. The DNA for the CDR3 is TGTGCCTGGAGTGTAATCGGGGGTTATGGCTACACCTTC. Amino acids: CAWSVIGGYGYTF. Based on the CDR3 plus reference TRBV30 and TRBJ1-2, the full variable domain is SQTIHQWPATLVQPVGSPLSLECTVEGTSNPNLYWYRQAAGRGLQLLFYSVGIGQISSEVPQNLSASRPQDRQFILSSKKLLLSDSGFYLCAWSVIGGYGYTFGSGTRLTVV.

In regard to this clone: At one end the junction does not follow the germline gene, possibly because of a read error. The chain uses TRBV7-9 and TRBJ2-7, with no clear D. This CDR3 comprises 12 residues. The V gene's germline CDR1 is SEHNR and CDR2 FQNEAQ (reference sequence). CDR3 sequence reads: CASSPYTYELYF. The CDR3 DNA reads TGTGCCAGCAGCCCATATACCTACGAGCTGTACTTC.

This clone was recorded only once. The chain is built from TRBV7-3 and TRBJ2-3, with TRBD2 identical over 12 bases. In germline, CDR1 is SGHTA, CDR2 FQGTGA. Losses at the gene ends were 4 bases for V and 8 bases for J; bases not matched to a gene: 10. The CDR3 contains 16 residues. The CDR3 bases are TGTGCCAGCAGCTCACGGACTAGCGGGGCACAGGGTACGCAGTATTTT. Its protein is CASSSRTSGAQGTQYF. Full variable domain (rest looked up from reference TRBV7-3 and TRBJ2-3): GAGVSQTPSNKVTEKGKYVELRCDPISGHTALYWYRQSLGQGPEFLIYFQGTGAADDSGLPNDRFFAVRPEGSVSTLKIQRTERGDSAVYLCASSSRTSGAQGTQYFGPGTRLTVL.

This clone was seen only a few times. The V and J genes are TRBV18 and TRBJ1-2; D might be TRBD1 (5 bases). This CDR3 has 14 residues. Trimming removed 3 bases at V and 4 bases at J, with 12 bases between. Per the germline V gene, CDR1 is KGHSH and CDR2 is LQKENI. The CDR3 spells CASSPEEGVYGYTF. The CDR3 DNA reads as TGTGCCAGCTCACCCGAGGAAGGGGTCTATGGCTACACCTTC.

Concerning this clone: At one end the junction does not follow the germline gene, possibly because of a read error. Additional DNA sequences in this sample encode the identical CDR3. The chain joins TRBV10-3 to TRBJ1-5; possible D gene TRBD1, 5 bases. Germline CDR1 is ENHRY and CDR2 is SYGVKD. The CDR3 covers 13 residues. The CDR3 is CAISESGDQPQHF. CDR3 DNA sequence: TGCGCCATCAGTGAGTCGGGGGATCAGCCCCAGCATTTT.

The chain couples TRBV6-6 to TRBJ2-5; D gene unclear. V lost 6 bases, J lost 8 bases, and 13 bases lay in between. Per the germline V gene, CDR1 is MNHNY and CDR2 is SVGAGI (reference sequence). The CDR3 length is 12 residues. The CDR3 loop reads CASSPQGFTQYF. Written as DNA, the CDR3 is TGTGCCAGCAGCCCTCAAGGCTTTACCCAGTACTTC.